This TCR beta chain appears in the sequencing data of a study of shared clonotypes between healthy human individuals (dated by TCRdb to between 2020 and 2021). Notes on the research overall: Two women and a few men aged 18 to 49 years were included in the cohort. For each donor, three plates each were used for CD4 naive and CD4 memory, two plates were used for CD8 naive, and one plate was used for CD8 memory. To estimate repertoire size and how much clonotype sharing occurs between individuals, the study deeply sequenced the blood TCR repertoires of five healthy adults. To increase sequencing depth and limit assay-specific biases, different laboratories used diverse techniques to prepare libraries and sequence TCR repertoires. Between about 0.8 and 9 billion PBMCs per donor were obtained by leukapheresis.

General conclusions and limits of the study: Rarefaction of sorted-subset datasets indicated incomplete sequencing despite the large sequencing depth. Naive subsets generally had larger estimated clonotype richness than memory subsets. Pairwise subsampling led to the expectation that sequencing depth would affect the degree of clonotype sharing among donors. Sharing across a few donors was observed for around 4.8% of naive CD4, over 3% of naive CD8, 2.3% of memory CD4, and about 0.4% of memory CD8 clonotypes. Sampling was restricted to blood, and TCR repertoires in tissue are likely to differ from TCR repertoires in blood. Compared with non-shared clonotypes, clonotypes shared by all four sorted-subset donors had higher generation probabilities. The genetic and exposure-history diversity represented was limited by the small number of donors.

For this chain, trimming is 7 bases at the V end and 1 base at the J end, and the number of junction bases without a gene match is 5. From its cysteine to its phenylalanine, the CDR3 spans 14 amino acids. The DNA shown is the 42-base CDR3, in frame from base 1. CDR1 and CDR2 are drawn from the germline V gene: SNHLY, FYNNEI. A single count supports this clone. Its antigen specificity is not known. Within one base of it there is no much larger clone, and no base qualities were kept. Using the deep immunoSEQ assay, TCR CDR3 regions were amplified from genomic DNA by multiplex PCR. For each cell subset, the extracted genomic DNA was distributed evenly across all wells of several immunoSEQ 96-well plates, and each plate served as one replicate. For sorted subsets, each replicate PCR was loaded with approximately 200 ng genomic DNA, equivalent to about 33,000 T cell genomes. Purified libraries were quantified with a Qubit 3.0 fluorometer, sized on a Bioanalyzer 2100, and re-quantified with the KAPA Library Quantification kit. Each immunoSEQ 96-well plate was sequenced on its own single-read 150-cycle Illumina NextSeq 550 flow cell. On the study's bioinformatics: Because the immunoSEQ output held only junctional sequences and lacked quality scores, the filtering could not match the filtering applied to full-length reads. To assign V/J genes and CDR3, sequences were annotated using PyIR, a Python wrapper for IgBLAST v1.9, with IMGT germline references. Reads with weak V/J assignments (E-value above 1e-6), missing CDR3, stop codons, out-of-frame junctions, or ambiguous translated residues were removed. V3J clonotypes were defined by identical inferred V gene, J gene, and CDR3 amino acid sequence. To compute the percentage overlap between repertoires, the number of shared unique clonotypes was divided by the size of the smaller repertoire. Repertoire richness was assessed with RTK rarefaction, the Chao1 estimator, and Recon v2.1 estimates of unobserved clonotypes. For all TCRbeta clonotypes obtained by the gDNA method from several donors, generation probabilities were computed with OLGA. Entries here come from immuneACCESS through TCRdb and include only in-frame sequences with V and J called. Some clones fail to appear in such tables; in the studies checked, an unresolved V gene covers under half of the shortfall, and the cause of the remainder is unknown. That table supplies the V and J calls and clone size; D and trimming were determined from the DNA. The sample contains over 1.4 million clones, roughly 97% of them found a single time. The ten largest account for 1% to 1.5% of the sample.

Donors were healthy HIV-negative adults with no recently reported acute infections or vaccinations. Every donor was a Caucasian adult living in Nashville, Tennessee, USA. CD4+ T cells were enriched by magnetic negative selection, after which naive cells were positively selected on CD45RA and the negative fraction was taken as the memory subset. After blood collection by leukapheresis, PBMCs were isolated using Ficoll-Histopaque density gradient centrifugation and then cryopreserved in the vapor phase of liquid nitrogen. Analytical flow cytometry was used to check the purity and quantity of each magnetically sorted T cell population. From each sorted fraction, genomic DNA was isolated and quantified by UV absorbance on a Nanodrop 2000c.

The chain was built from TRBV2 and TRBJ1-1, and 8 bases in between align with TRBD1. This sequence originates from a young man in good health. The sequenced sample was naive CD4+ T cells sorted from blood. Reading the label with the study, this specimen's cell subset or site is: CD45RA+ positively selected. The DNA reads TGTGCCAGCACCATAGACAGGGGGAACACTGAAGCTTTCTTT. Its translation is CASTIDRGNTEAFF. The full variable domain, completed from the reference TRBV2 and TRBJ1-1 proteins outside the CDR3, reads EPEVTQTPSHQVTQMGQEVILRCVPISNHLYFYWYRQILGQKVEFLVSFYNNEISEKSEIFDDQFSVERPDGSNFTLKIRSTKLEDSAMYFCASTIDRGNTEAFFGQGTRLTVV.